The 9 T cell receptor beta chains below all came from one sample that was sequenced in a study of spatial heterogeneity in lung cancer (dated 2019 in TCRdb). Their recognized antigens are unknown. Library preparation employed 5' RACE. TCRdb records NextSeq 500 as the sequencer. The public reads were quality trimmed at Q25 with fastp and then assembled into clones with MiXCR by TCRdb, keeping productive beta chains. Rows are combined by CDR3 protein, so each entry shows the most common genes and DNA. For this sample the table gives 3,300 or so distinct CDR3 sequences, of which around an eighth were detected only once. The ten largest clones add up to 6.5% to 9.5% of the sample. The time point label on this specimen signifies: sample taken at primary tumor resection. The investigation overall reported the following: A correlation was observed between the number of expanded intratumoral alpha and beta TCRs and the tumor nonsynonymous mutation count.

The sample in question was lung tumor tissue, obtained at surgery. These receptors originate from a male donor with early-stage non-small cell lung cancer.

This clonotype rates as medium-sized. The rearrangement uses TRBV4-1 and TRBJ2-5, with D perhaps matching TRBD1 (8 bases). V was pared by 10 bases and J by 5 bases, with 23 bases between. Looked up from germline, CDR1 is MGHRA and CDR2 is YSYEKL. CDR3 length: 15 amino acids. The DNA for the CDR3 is TGCGCCACCGCCCGGGGGGCCAGGGGGCTGGAGACCCAGTACTTC. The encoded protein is CATARGARGLETQYF.

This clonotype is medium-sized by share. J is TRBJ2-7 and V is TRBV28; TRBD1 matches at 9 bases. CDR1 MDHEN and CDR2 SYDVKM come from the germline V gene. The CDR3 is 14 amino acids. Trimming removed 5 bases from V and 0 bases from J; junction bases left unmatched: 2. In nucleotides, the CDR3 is TGTGCCAGCAGTAGGACAGGGGACTCCTACGAGCAGTACTTC. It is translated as CASSRTGDSYEQYF.

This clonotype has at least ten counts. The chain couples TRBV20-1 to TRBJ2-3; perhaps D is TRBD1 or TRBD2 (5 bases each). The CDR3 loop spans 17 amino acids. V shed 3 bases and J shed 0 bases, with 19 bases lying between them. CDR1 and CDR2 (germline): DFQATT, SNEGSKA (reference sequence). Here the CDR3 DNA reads TGCAGTGCTAGGGGAGAAGTTGTTGGACATAGCACAGATACGCAGTATTTT. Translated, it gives CSARGEVVGHSTDTQYF.

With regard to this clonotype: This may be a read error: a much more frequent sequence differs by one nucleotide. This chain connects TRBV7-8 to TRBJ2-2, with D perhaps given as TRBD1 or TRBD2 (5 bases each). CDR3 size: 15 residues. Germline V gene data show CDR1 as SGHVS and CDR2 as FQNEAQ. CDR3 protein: CASSLRGPKTGELFF. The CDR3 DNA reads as TGTGCCAGCAGCTTACGGGGACCGAAGACCGGGGAGCTGTTTTTT.

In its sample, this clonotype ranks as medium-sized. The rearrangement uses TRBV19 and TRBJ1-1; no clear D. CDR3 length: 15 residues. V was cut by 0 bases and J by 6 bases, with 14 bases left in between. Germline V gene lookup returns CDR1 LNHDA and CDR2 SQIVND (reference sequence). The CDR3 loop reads CASSIDSRAAAEAFF. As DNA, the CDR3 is TGTGCCAGTAGTATAGATTCTAGGGCGGCGGCTGAAGCTTTCTTT.

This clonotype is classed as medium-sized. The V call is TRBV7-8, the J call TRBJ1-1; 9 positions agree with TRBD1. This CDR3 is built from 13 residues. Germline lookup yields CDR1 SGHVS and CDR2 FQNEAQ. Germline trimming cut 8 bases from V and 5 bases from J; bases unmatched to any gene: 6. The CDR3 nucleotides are TGTGCCAGCGGCAGACAGGGGGGAACTGAAGCTTTCTTT. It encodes CASGRQGGTEAFF.

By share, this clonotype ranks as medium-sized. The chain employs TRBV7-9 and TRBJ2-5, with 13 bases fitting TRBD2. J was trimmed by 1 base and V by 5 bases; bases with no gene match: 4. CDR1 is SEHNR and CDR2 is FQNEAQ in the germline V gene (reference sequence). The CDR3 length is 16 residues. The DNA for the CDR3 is TGTGCCAGCAGCCCGGGACTAGCGGGGAGCCAAGAGACCCAGTACTTC. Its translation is CASSPGLAGSQETQYF.

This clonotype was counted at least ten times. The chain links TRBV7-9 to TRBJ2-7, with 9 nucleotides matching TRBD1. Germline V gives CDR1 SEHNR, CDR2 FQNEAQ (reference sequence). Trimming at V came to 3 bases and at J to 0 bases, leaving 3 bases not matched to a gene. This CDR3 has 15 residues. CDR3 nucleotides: TGTGCCAGCAGCTTGCGACAGGGGGGCTCCTACGAGCAGTACTTC. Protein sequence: CASSLRQGGSYEQYF.

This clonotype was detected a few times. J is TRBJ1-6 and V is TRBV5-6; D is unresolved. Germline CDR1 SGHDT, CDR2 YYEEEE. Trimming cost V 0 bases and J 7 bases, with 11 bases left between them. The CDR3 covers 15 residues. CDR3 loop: CASSLGQTWNSPLHF. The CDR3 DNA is TGTGCCAGCAGCTTGGGGCAGACCTGGAATTCACCCCTCCACTTT.